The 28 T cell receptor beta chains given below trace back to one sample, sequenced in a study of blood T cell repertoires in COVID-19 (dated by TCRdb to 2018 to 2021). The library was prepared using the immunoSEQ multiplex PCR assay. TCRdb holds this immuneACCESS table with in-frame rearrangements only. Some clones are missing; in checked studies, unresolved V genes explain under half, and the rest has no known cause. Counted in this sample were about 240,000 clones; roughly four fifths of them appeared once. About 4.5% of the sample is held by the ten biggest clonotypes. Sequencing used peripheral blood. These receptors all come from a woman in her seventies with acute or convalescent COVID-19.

The CDR3 nucleotides read TGTGCCAGCAGCCGCACGGGGACTAGCATTCAAGAGACCCAGTACTTC. Its translation is CASSRTGTSIQETQYF. The chain has TRBV4-2 and TRBJ2-5, with TRBD2 matching over 9 bases. The CDR3 loop spans 16 amino acids. The V segment lost 4 bases and the J segment 2 bases; nucleotides outside the gene matches: 8. CDR1 LGHNA and CDR2 YNFKEQ come from the germline V gene.

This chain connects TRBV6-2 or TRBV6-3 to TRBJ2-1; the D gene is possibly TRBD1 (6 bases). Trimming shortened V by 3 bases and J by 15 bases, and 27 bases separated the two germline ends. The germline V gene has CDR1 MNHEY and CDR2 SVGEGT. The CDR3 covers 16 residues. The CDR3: CASSYGGTGRGVIGFF. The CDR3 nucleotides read TGTGCCAGCAGTTATGGGGGCACAGGTAGGGGAGTGATTGGGTTCTTC.

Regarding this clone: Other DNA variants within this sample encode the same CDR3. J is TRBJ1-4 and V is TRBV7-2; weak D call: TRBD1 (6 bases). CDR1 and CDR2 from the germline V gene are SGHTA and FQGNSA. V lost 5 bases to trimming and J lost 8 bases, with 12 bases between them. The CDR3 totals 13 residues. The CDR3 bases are TGTGCCAGCAGCCTGGGGGGGCGAGAAAAACTGTTTTTT. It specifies CASSLGGREKLFF. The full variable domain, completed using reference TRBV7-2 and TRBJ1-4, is GAGVSQSPSNKVTEKGKDVELRCDPISGHTALYWYRQSLGQGLEFLIYFQGNSAPDKSGLPSDRFSAERTGGSVSTLTIQRTQQEDSAVYLCASSLGGREKLFFGSGTQLSVL.

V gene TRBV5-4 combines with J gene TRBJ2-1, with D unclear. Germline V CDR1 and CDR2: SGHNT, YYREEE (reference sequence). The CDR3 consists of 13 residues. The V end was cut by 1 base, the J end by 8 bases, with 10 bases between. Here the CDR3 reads CASSLLRSYEQFF. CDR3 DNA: TGTGCCAGCAGCTTGCTGCGGAGCTATGAGCAGTTCTTC.

CDR3 nucleotide sequence: TGTGCCAGCAGCGTAGAGAGCGGGGCGGGCACCGGGGAGCTGTTTTTT. It specifies CASSVESGAGTGELFF. The chain is built from TRBV9 and TRBJ2-2; 7 bases map to TRBD2. CDR1 SGDLS and CDR2 YYNGEE come from the germline V gene. The CDR3 sequence is 16 residues long. The junction had 6 bases not matched to a gene; V was cut back by 0 bases and J by 4 bases.

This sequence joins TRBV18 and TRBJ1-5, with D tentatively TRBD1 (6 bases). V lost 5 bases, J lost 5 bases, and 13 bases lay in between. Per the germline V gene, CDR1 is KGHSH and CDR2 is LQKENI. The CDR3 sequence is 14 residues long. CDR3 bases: TGTGCCAGCTCATCCAGACAGGAACATCAGCCCCAGCATTTT. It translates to CASSSRQEHQPQHF. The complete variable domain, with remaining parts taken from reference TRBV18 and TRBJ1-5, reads NAGVMQNPRHLVRRRGQEARLRCSPMKGHSHVYWYRQLPEEGLKFMVYLQKENIIDESGMPKERFSAEFPKEGPSILRIQQVVRGDSAAYFCASSSRQEHQPQHFGDGTRLSIL.

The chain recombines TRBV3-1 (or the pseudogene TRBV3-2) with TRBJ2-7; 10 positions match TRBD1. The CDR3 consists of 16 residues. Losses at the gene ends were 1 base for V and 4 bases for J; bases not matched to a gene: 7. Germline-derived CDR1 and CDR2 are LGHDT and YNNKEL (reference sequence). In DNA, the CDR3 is TGTGCCAGCAGCCAAGGACGAGGACAGGGGGGATACGAGCAGTACTTC. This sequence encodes CASSQGRGQGGYEQYF.

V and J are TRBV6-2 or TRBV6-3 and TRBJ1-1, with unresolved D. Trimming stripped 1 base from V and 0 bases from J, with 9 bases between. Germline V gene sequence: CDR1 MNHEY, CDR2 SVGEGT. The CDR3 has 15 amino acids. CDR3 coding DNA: TGTGCCAGCAGTTACTTCGGTAGAATGAACACTGAAGCTTTCTTT. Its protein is CASSYFGRMNTEAFF.

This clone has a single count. The CDR3, as DNA: TGTGCCAGCCACGATGGGACAGGGGGCGCCGGGGGCTACACCTTC. It translates to CASHDGTGGAGGYTF. V usage is TRBV2 and J usage is TRBJ1-2, with 12 bases fitting TRBD1. The CDR3 is 15 amino acids. Germline V CDR1 and CDR2: SNHLY, FYNNEI. V dropped 8 bases and J dropped 8; count of bases not matched to a gene: 12.

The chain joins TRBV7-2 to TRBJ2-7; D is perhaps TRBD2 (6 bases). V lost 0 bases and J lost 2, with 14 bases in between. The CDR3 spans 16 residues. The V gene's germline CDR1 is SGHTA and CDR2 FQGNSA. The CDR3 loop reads CASSLARRDPPYEQYF. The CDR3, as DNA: TGTGCCAGCAGCTTAGCGAGGAGGGACCCACCCTACGAGCAGTACTTC.

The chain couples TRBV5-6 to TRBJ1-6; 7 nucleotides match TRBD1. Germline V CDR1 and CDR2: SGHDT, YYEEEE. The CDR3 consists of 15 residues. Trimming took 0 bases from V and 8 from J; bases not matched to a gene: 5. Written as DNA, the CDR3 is TGTGCCAGCAGCTTGGCAGGGGGTCGGGATTCACCCCTCCACTTT. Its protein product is CASSLAGGRDSPLHF.

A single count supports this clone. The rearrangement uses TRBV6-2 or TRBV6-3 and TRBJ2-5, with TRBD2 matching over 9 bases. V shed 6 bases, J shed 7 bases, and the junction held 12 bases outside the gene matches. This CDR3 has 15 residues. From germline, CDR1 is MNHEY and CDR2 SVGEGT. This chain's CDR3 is CASSGAGGPSRTQYF. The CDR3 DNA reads TGTGCCAGCAGCGGAGCGGGGGGCCCCTCTCGGACCCAGTACTTC.

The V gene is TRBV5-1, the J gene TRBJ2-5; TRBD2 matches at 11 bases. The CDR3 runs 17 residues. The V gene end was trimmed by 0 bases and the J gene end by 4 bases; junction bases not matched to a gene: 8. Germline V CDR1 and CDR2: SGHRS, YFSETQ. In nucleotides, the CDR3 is TGCGCCAGCAGCTTGGCGGGGACTAGCGGACTGGTAGAGACCCAGTACTTC. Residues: CASSLAGTSGLVETQYF. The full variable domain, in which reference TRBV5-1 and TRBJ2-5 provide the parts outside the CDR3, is KAGVTQTPRYLIKTRGQQVTLSCSPISGHRSVSWYQQTPGQGLQFLFEYFSETQRNKGNFPGRFSGRQFSNSRSEMNVSTLELGDSALYLCASSLAGTSGLVETQYFGPGTRLLVL.

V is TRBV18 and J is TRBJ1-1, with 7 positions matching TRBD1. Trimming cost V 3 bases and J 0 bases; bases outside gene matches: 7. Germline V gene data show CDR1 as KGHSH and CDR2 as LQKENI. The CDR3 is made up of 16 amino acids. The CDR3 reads CASSPLITGVNTEAFF. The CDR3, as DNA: TGTGCCAGCTCACCGCTTATCACAGGGGTGAACACTGAAGCTTTCTTT.

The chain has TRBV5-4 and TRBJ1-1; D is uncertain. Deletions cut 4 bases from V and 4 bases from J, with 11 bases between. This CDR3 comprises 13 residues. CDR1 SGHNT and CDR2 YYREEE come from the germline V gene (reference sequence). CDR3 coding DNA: TGTGCCAGCAGCATTGAGGGAATCACTGAAGCTTTCTTT. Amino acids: CASSIEGITEAFF.

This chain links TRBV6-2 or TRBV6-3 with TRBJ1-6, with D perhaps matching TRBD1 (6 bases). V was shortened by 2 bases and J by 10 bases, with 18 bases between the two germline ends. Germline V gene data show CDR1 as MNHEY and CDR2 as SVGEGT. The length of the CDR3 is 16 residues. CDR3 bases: TGTGCCAGCAGTTACGTTGAGGGGCGGGGGCCCTCACCCCTCCACTTT. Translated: CASSYVEGRGPSPLHF.

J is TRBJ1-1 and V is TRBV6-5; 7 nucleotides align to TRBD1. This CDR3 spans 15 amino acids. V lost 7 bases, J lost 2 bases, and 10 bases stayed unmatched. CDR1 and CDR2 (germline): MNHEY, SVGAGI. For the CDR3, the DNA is TGTGCCAGCACCCGTTCCGGGACAGTAAACACTGAAGCTTTCTTT. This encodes CASTRSGTVNTEAFF.

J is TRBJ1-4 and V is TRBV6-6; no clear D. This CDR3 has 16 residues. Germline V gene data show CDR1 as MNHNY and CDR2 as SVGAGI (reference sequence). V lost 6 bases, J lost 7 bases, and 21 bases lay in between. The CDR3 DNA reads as TGTGCCAGCAGCCAGGAAAAGAGGGTACTGGGTGAAAAACTGTTTTTT. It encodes CASSQEKRVLGEKLFF.

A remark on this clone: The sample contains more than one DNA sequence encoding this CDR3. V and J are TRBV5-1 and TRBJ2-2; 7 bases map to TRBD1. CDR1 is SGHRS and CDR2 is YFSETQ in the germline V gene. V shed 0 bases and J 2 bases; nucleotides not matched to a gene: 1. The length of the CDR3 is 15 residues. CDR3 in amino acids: CASSLGQGNTGELFF. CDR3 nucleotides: TGCGCCAGCAGCTTGGGACAGGGTAACACCGGGGAGCTGTTTTTT.

Here the CDR3 DNA reads TGTGCCAGCAGCGTTCAGGGATTCAATCAGCCCCAGCATTTT. It translates to CASSVQGFNQPQHF. The V and J genes are TRBV2 and TRBJ1-5, with a weak D call TRBD1 (5 bases). Germline values: CDR1 SNHLY, CDR2 FYNNEI. V was clipped by 6 bases and J by 3 bases, with 12 bases between them. This CDR3 is built from 14 residues.

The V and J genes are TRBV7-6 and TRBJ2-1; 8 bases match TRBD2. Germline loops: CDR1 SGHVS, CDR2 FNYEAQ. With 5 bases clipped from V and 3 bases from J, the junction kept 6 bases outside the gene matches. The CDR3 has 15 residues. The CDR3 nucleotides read TGTGCCAGCAGCGTCCGGGAGGGGATCTACAATGAGCAGTTCTTC. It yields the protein CASSVREGIYNEQFF.

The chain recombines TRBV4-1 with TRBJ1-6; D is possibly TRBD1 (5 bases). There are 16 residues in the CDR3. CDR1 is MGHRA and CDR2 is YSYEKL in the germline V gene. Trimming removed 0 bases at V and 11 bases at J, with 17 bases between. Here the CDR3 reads CASSQEITGGGPPLHF. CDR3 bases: TGCGCCAGCAGCCAAGAGATAACTGGCGGGGGTCCACCCCTCCACTTT.

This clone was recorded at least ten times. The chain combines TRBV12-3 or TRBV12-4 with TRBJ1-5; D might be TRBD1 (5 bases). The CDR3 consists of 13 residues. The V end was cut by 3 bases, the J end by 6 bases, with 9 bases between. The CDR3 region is CASSFDSLQPQHF. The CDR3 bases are TGTGCCAGCAGTTTCGACAGCCTTCAGCCCCAGCATTTT.

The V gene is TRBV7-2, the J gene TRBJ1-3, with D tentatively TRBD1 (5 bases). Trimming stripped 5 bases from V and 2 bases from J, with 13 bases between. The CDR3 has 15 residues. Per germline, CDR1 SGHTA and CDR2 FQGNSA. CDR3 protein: CASSPLAGAGNTIYF. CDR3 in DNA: TGTGCCAGCAGCCCTCTAGCGGGGGCTGGAAACACCATATATTTT.

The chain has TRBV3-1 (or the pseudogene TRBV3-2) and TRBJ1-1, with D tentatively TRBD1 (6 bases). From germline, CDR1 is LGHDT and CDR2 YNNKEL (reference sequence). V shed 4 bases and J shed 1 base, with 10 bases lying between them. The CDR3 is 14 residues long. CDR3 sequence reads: CASSPQGGNTEAFF. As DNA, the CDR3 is TGTGCCAGCAGCCCGCAAGGGGGGAACACTGAAGCTTTCTTT.

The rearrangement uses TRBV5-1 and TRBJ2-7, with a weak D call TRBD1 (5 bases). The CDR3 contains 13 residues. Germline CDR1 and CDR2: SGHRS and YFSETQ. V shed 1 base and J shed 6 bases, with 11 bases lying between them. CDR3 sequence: CASSLQGPGEQYF. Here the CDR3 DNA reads TGCGCCAGCAGCTTGCAGGGTCCGGGCGAGCAGTACTTC.

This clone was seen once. CDR3 bases: TGTGCCAGCAGTTTGTACTCTGGAAACACCATATATTTT. Encoded protein: CASSLYSGNTIYF. The J gene is TRBJ1-3, the V gene TRBV28; D unresolved. V lost 3 bases, J lost 0 bases, and 3 bases lay in between. Per germline, CDR1 MDHEN and CDR2 SYDVKM. The CDR3 is 13 residues long. The variable domain in full, completed from reference TRBV28 and TRBJ1-3, reads DVKVTQSSRYLVKRTGEKVFLECVQDMDHENMFWYRQDPGLGLRLIYFSYDVKMKEKGDIPEGYSVSREKKERFSLILESASTNQTSMYLCASSLYSGNTIYFGEGSWLTVV.

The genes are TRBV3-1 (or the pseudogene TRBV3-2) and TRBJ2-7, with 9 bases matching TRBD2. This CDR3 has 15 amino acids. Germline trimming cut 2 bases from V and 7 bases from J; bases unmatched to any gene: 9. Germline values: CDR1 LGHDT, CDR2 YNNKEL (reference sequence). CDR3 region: CASSQFSGGPAEQYF. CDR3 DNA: TGTGCCAGCAGCCAATTTAGCGGGGGCCCCGCGGAGCAGTACTTC.